The clone carrying this T cell receptor beta chain was seen repeatedly, ten times or more. Its matching antigen is unknown. The CDR3 runs 15 residues. The V and J ends lost 6 bases and 7 bases respectively, with 18 bases between them. The V gene's germline CDR1 is KGHSH and CDR2 LQKENI. The data belong to a study of breast tumors, draining lymph nodes, adjacent tissues. The study's findings and limits: Luminal-like breast cancer showed significantly higher tumor–nontumor repertoire similarity than basal-like. Findings are consistent with lymph node origin and intratumoral expansion of most tumor T cells.

TCRdb passed the multiplex PCR reads through MiXCR, listing each CDR3 protein once. The repertoire holds about 60,000 distinct CDR3 sequences, around 60% seen once, with roughly 20% in the top ten. This clonotype was obtained from a female donor with breast cancer. Some clones in this sample may be carry-over from other donors' samples. Sequenced input: breast tumor tissue. This chain connects TRBV18 to TRBJ2-2; possible D gene TRBD2, 5 bases. The CDR3, as DNA: TGTGCCAGCTCCCGAGGATCCGGGGTATTCGGGGAGCTGTTTTTT. Protein: CASSRGSGVFGELFF. The full variable domain, with the rest looked up from reference TRBV18 and TRBJ2-2, is NAGVMQNPRHLVRRRGQEARLRCSPMKGHSHVYWYRQLPEEGLKFMVYLQKENIIDESGMPKERFSAEFPKEGPSILRIQQVVRGDSAAYFCASSRGSGVFGELFFGEGSRLTVL.